The 21 T cell receptor beta chains reported below all come from one sample, sequenced in a study of CD8+ T cells in alopecia areata. After isolation, RNA underwent reverse transcription to generate cDNA as the sequencing template. The table came from immunoSEQ multiplex PCR; TCRdb's copy has only in-frame clones and leaves some out. Found here are 90,000 to 150,000 clones, 58% of them singletons; the top ten hold under 35%. Treatment specified: oral pan-JAK inhibitor, 5-10 mg twice daily. The sequencing here drew on CD8+ T cells sorted from blood, taken at week 4, from a patient treated with tofacitinib. The receptors here all came from a human donor with alopecia areata.

With respect to this clone: Other DNA sequences of this sample code for an identical CDR3. The chain recombines TRBV7-9 with TRBJ1-1; D uncertain. The germline gives CDR1 SEHNR, CDR2 FQNEAQ (reference sequence). This CDR3 is built from 12 residues. Trimming pared 1 base from V and 7 bases from J, leaving 7 bases between. The CDR3 spells CASSLGTVEAFF. CDR3 nucleotide sequence: TGTGCCAGCAGCTTAGGGACGGTTGAAGCTTTCTTT.

This chain connects TRBV29-1 to TRBJ2-2, with D unclear. Germline V gives CDR1 SQVTM, CDR2 ANQGSEA. The V end lost 7 bases, the J end lost 2 bases, and 17 bases lay between the germline ends. The CDR3 is 15 residues long. The CDR3 spells CSAESAAANTGELFF. DNA of the CDR3: TGCAGCGCCGAAAGTGCAGCAGCAAACACCGGGGAGCTGTTTTTT.

This chain uses TRBV7-2 with TRBJ1-6; TRBD1 might be the D (6 bases). This CDR3 contains 15 residues. Trimming took off 1 base at V and 9 bases at J, with 13 bases between the two ends. CDR1 is SGHTA, CDR2 FQGNSA, per germline. DNA of the CDR3: TGTGCCAGCAGCTTAGATTCGGGGGCGAGTTCACCCCTCCACTTT. It codes for CASSLDSGASSPLHF.

The V and J genes are TRBV7-9 and TRBJ1-3; D is perhaps TRBD1 (6 bases). This CDR3 comprises 15 residues. Trimming removed 5 bases from V and 0 bases from J, with 11 bases in between. Germline CDR1 and CDR2: SEHNR and FQNEAQ (reference sequence). The CDR3 bases are TGTGCCAGCAGCCCCAGGGGAAGCTCTGGAAACACCATATATTTT. Amino acids: CASSPRGSSGNTIYF. Using reference TRBV7-9 and TRBJ1-3 for the parts outside the CDR3, the full variable domain is DTGVSQNPRHKITKRGQNVTFRCDPISEHNRLYWYRQTLGQGPEFLTYFQNEAQLEKSRLLSDRFSAERPKGSFSTLEIQRTEQGDSAMYLCASSPRGSSGNTIYFGEGSWLTVV.

J is TRBJ2-3 and V is TRBV5-1, with D uncertain. The CDR3 has 16 amino acids. The germline V and J ends were trimmed by 0 bases and 3 bases, with 14 bases remaining between them. Germline CDR1 SGHRS, CDR2 YFSETQ. DNA for the CDR3: TGCGCCAGCAGCTTGGTCCTAGGGCCGAGGACAGATACGCAGTATTTT. Protein product: CASSLVLGPRTDTQYF.

V gene TRBV23-1 combines with J gene TRBJ1-1; no clear D gene. TRBV23-1 belongs to the ORF category, with a function that is uncertain. The CDR3 totals 11 residues. V was pared by 4 bases and J by 2 bases, with 2 bases between. This CDR3 is CASSLNTEAFF. CDR3 DNA sequence: TGCGCCAGCAGTCTAAACACTGAAGCTTTCTTT.

The rearrangement uses TRBV4-3 and TRBJ1-5; 9 bases match TRBD1. V was clipped by 4 bases and J by 5 bases; unmatched bases: 18. The CDR3 length is 19 residues. CDR1 and CDR2 from the germline V gene are LGHNA and YSLEER. The CDR3 nucleotides read TGCGCCAGCAGCCCACAGACCTCTACAGGGGACAGGGAAGATCAGCCCCAGCATTTT. It specifies CASSPQTSTGDREDQPQHF.

This chain connects TRBV15 to TRBJ2-7; no reliable D call. Germline-derived CDR1 and CDR2 are LNHNV and YYDKDF (reference sequence). Trimming cost V 5 bases and J 4 bases, with 15 bases left between them. The CDR3 spans 14 residues. CDR3 sequence: CATSDATTAYEQYF. The CDR3 coding sequence is TGTGCCACCAGCGATGCCACTACAGCTTACGAGCAGTACTTC. Supplemented by reference TRBV15 and TRBJ2-7, the full variable domain reads DAMVIQNPRYQVTQFGKPVTLSCSQTLNHNVMYWYQQKSSQAPKLLFHYYDKDFNNEADTPDNFQSRRPNTSFCFLDIRSPGLGDTAMYLCATSDATTAYEQYFGPGTRLTVT.

The chain joins TRBV29-1 to TRBJ2-7; 7 bases line up with TRBD1. The CDR3 covers 13 residues. Trimming cost V 4 bases and J 2 bases; bases outside gene matches: 5. The germline CDR1 and CDR2 sequences are SQVTM and ANQGSEA. CDR3 amino acids: CSVGTGSAYEQYF. CDR3 DNA sequence: TGCAGCGTTGGGACAGGTTCCGCCTACGAGCAGTACTTC.

This clone was detected only a few times. V is TRBV29-1 and J is TRBJ2-7; D perhaps matches TRBD1 (6 bases). Between the trimmed V and J ends, which lost 6 bases and 3 bases, there was a span of 15 bases. This CDR3 has 13 amino acids. CDR1 and CDR2 (germline): SQVTM, ANQGSEA. Here the CDR3 reads CSVGEGTLYEQYF. The CDR3 bases are TGCAGCGTGGGGGAAGGGACACTCTACGAGCAGTACTTC.

This clone was seen a few times. The rearrangement uses TRBV27 and TRBJ2-3; tentatively, D is TRBD2 (5 bases). Trimming took off 0 bases at V and 7 bases at J, with 17 bases between the two ends. Germline V gene sequence: CDR1 MNHEY, CDR2 SMNVEV (reference sequence). This CDR3 is 16 amino acids long. The CDR3 bases are TGTGCCAGCAGTTTATCGAGGTCGGCTAGCCGCCATACGCAGTATTTT. Translation: CASSLSRSASRHTQYF.

The J gene is TRBJ1-5, the V gene TRBV30; D may be TRBD1 (5 bases). Germline V gene sequence: CDR1 GTSNPN, CDR2 SVGIG (reference sequence). The CDR3 contains 14 residues. Trimming removed 1 base at V and 5 bases at J, with 12 bases between. In DNA form, the CDR3 reads TGTGCCTGGAGTGCAGGGCATGGCGATCAGCCCCAGCATTTT. Its translation: CAWSAGHGDQPQHF. The whole variable domain, filled in from reference TRBV30 and TRBJ1-5, reads SQTIHQWPATLVQPVGSPLSLECTVEGTSNPNLYWYRQAAGRGLQLLFYSVGIGQISSEVPQNLSASRPQDRQFILSSKKLLLSDSGFYLCAWSAGHGDQPQHFGDGTRLSIL.

This clone was seen only a few times. The gene calls are TRBV30 and TRBJ2-3; no clear D gene. The CDR3 sequence is 15 residues long. In germline, CDR1 is GTSNPN, CDR2 SVGIG (reference sequence). V was pared by 0 bases and J by 4 bases, with 14 bases between. CDR3 sequence reads: CAWSVLLDGSDTQYF. The CDR3 nucleotides read TGTGCCTGGAGTGTACTTCTGGACGGATCAGATACGCAGTATTTT.

V and J are TRBV30 and TRBJ1-2, with no clear D. V lost 4 bases to trimming and J lost 4 bases, with 16 bases between them. Per germline, CDR1 GTSNPN and CDR2 SVGIG (reference sequence). The CDR3 length is 14 residues. CDR3 nucleotide sequence: TGTGCCTGGAACATTGGGAGTGGTGGCTATGGCTACACCTTC. It encodes CAWNIGSGGYGYTF.

This clone was detected ten times or more. The chain's CDR3 is CASSSSGYNEQFF. CDR3 nucleotides: TGTGCCAGTAGCAGCAGCGGTTACAATGAGCAGTTCTTC. The chain combines TRBV19 with TRBJ2-1, with a tentative D call TRBD2 (5 bases). Germline V lookup: CDR1 LNHDA, CDR2 SQIVND (reference sequence). The V end was cut by 6 bases, the J end by 4 bases, with 10 bases between. The CDR3 covers 13 residues.

This clone was observed a handful of times. The CDR3 loop reads CAWSVGHLDRDIEPQHF. Here the CDR3 DNA reads TGTGCCTGGAGTGTGGGACATCTGGACAGGGATATTGAGCCCCAGCATTTT. The chain employs TRBV30 and TRBJ1-5; 8 nucleotides agree with TRBD1. The CDR3 consists of 17 residues. Looked up from germline, CDR1 is GTSNPN and CDR2 is SVGIG (reference sequence). The V gene end was trimmed by 0 bases and the J gene end by 8 bases; junction bases not matched to a gene: 15.

The chain carries TRBV10-2 and TRBJ1-2, with D maybe TRBD1 (5 bases). There are 17 residues in the CDR3. V lost 2 bases, J lost 4 bases, and 20 bases lay in between. Germline assignment: CDR1 WSHSY and CDR2 SAAADI. The CDR3 DNA reads TGCGCCAGCAGTGAGGCGTATACCGGGACGGGCTTCTATGGCTACACCTTC. Translated, it gives CASSEAYTGTGFYGYTF.

This clone occurred a few times. The chain carries TRBV18 and TRBJ2-1; unclear D gene. CDR1 is KGHSH and CDR2 is LQKENI in the germline V gene. The CDR3 length is 13 residues. Trimming stripped 5 bases from V and 5 bases from J, with 10 bases between. CDR3 in DNA: TGTGCCAGCTCATTCGACACCCACAATGAGCAGTTCTTC. As protein: CASSFDTHNEQFF. Full variable domain (remainder filled in from reference TRBV18 and TRBJ2-1): NAGVMQNPRHLVRRRGQEARLRCSPMKGHSHVYWYRQLPEEGLKFMVYLQKENIIDESGMPKERFSAEFPKEGPSILRIQQVVRGDSAAYFCASSFDTHNEQFFGPGTRLTVL.

In this sample, this clone turned up a few times. The chain joins TRBV29-1 to TRBJ2-7; D is perhaps TRBD1 (6 bases). Germline V gives CDR1 SQVTM, CDR2 ANQGSEA. The CDR3 length is 13 residues. V was pared by 3 bases and J by 6 bases, with 15 bases between. The CDR3 coding sequence is TGCAGCGTTGAGGGGGCTCCTTCTGGCGAGCAGTACTTC. Amino acids: CSVEGAPSGEQYF.

This clone has a handful of counts. The genes are TRBV29-1 and TRBJ1-2; D is perhaps TRBD1 (5 bases). This CDR3 region has 13 residues. V was cut by 4 bases and J by 3 bases, with 12 bases left in between. Germline V lookup: CDR1 SQVTM, CDR2 ANQGSEA. The CDR3 DNA follows: TGCAGCGTTGCCGGCAGGGAAGACTATGGCTACACCTTC. It encodes CSVAGREDYGYTF.

The chain uses TRBV4-1 and TRBJ2-5; 7 nucleotides match TRBD2. The CDR3 length is 16 residues. CDR1 MGHRA and CDR2 YSYEKL come from the germline V gene. Trimming at V came to 0 bases and at J to 2 bases, leaving 6 bases not matched to a gene. The CDR3 here is CASSQDRLAEQETQYF. The CDR3 DNA sequence: TGCGCCAGCAGCCAAGACCGGCTAGCGGAGCAAGAGACCCAGTACTTC.